These T cell receptor beta chains were read from a single sample in a study of CXCR3-negative and CXCR3-positive naive CD8 T cells. TCRdb re-called the 5' RACE reads and gives one entry per CDR3 protein, without DNA. This repertoire includes 130,000 to 150,000 distinct CDR3 sequences. Specimen: naive CXCR3+ CD8+ T cells from blood. All receptors come from a human donor in good health. Some clones in this sample may be carry-over from other donors' samples. The CDR3 runs from the conserved cysteine through the conserved F or W.

CASSAGGGAYEQYF,TRBV9,TRBJ2-7
CSAVGLADNEQFF,TRBV20-1,TRBJ2-1
CASSSGQGYNTEAFF,TRBV7-9,TRBJ1-1
CASSQGTGPLVETQYF,TRBV4-2,TRBJ2-5
CASSPIFPEGLNQPQHF,TRBV7-2,TRBJ1-5
CASSLAVWGGNQPQHF,TRBV7-2,TRBJ1-5
CASSPYGTGSYEQYF,TRBV5-1,TRBJ2-7
CASSLDYPSTDTQYF,TRBV5-5,TRBJ2-3
CSALGVNLNRGHNTEAFF,TRBV29-1,TRBJ1-1
CAWRGDRGPDTQYF,TRBV30,TRBJ2-3
CASSLSTELFF,TRBV28,TRBJ1-4
CATSSAAGGTREPQHF,TRBV15,TRBJ1-5
CASSLNQATMDTGELFF,TRBV5-1,TRBJ2-2
CASSLASGLYNEQFF,TRBV28,TRBJ2-1
CASSQEASGRTEQFF,TRBV4-1,TRBJ2-1
CASSLIAGPPQPKNIQYF,TRBV7-6,TRBJ2-4
CSVVLNTGELFF,TRBV29-1,TRBJ2-2
CASSLSDQQFF,TRBV11-2,TRBJ2-1
CASSEWTAQYEQYF,TRBV10-1,TRBJ2-7
CASSLADSTNQPQHF,TRBV5-5,TRBJ1-5
CASSQVPTPYEQYF,TRBV4-1,TRBJ2-7
CASSQLPRDRVETQYF,TRBV4-2,TRBJ2-5
CASSQERGRTDTQYF,TRBV14,TRBJ2-3
CASATETRLTGELFF,TRBV6-6,TRBJ2-2
CASSLDTGLLDGYTF,TRBV5-1,TRBJ1-2
CASTSGYGYTF,TRBV12-3/TRBV12-4,TRBJ1-2
CASSYPGTILRYTQYF,TRBV6-6,TRBJ2-3
CASSQTSGGFNEQFF,TRBV4-3,TRBJ2-1
CASTRDPGLEQYF,TRBV6-6,TRBJ2-7
CARSLLGPQEQETQYF,TRBV28,TRBJ2-5
CSAVVGLTNEQFF,TRBV20-1,TRBJ2-1
CASSLGFGLPYEQYF,TRBV11-3,TRBJ2-7
CASSLSSSPRGGRNTQYF,TRBV27,TRBJ2-3
CASSLDTGANYGYTF,TRBV5-5,TRBJ1-2
CSARDQKGSSYEQYF,TRBV20-1,TRBJ2-7
CSVEPDRDRGDEKLFF,TRBV29-1,TRBJ1-4
CASSSPGTGLYEQYF,TRBV28,TRBJ2-7
CASSLVFLVPANTGELFF,TRBV11-2,TRBJ2-2
CASSRTSGYTDTQYF,TRBV11-3,TRBJ2-3
CSVPGETPGEQYF,TRBV29-1,TRBJ2-7
CASSYSTAGTGELFF,TRBV6-5,TRBJ2-2
CASSLASGVKETQYF,TRBV5-5,TRBJ2-5
CASNILAGRLDEQFF,TRBV5-6,TRBJ2-1
CASSPLAGGRTDTQYF,TRBV7-9,TRBJ2-3
CATRNLPGLPYEQYF,TRBV15,TRBJ2-7
CATSRDDTGGLNTGELFF,TRBV15,TRBJ2-2
CASSPGKGINQPQHF,TRBV18,TRBJ1-5
CASSYSRQGVSDTQYF,TRBV6-5,TRBJ2-3